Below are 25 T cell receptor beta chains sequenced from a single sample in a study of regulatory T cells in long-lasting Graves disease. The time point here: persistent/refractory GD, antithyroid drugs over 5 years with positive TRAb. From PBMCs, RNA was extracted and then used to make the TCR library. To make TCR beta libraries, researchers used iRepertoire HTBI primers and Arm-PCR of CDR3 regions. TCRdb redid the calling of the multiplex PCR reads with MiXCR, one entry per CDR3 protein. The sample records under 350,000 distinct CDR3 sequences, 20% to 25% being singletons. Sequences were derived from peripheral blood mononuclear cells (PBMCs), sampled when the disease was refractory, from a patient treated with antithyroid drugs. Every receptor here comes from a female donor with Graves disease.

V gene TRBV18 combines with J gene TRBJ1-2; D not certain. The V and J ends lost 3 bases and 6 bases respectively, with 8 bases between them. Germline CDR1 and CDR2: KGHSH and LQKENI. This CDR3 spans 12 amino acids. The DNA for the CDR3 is TGTGCCAGCTCACCTCGAGGAGATGGCTACACCTTC. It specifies CASSPRGDGYTF.

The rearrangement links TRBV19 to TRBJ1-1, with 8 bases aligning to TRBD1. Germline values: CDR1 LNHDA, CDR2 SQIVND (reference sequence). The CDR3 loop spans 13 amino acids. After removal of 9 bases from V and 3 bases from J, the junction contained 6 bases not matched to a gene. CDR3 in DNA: TGTGCCAGCAAACAGGGGGTCTACACTGAAGCTTTCTTT. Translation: CASKQGVYTEAFF.

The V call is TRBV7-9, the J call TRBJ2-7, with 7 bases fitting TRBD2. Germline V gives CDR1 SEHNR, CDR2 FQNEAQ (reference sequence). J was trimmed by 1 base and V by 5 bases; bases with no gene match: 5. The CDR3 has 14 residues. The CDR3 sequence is CASSLSGTSYEQYF. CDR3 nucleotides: TGTGCCAGCAGCCTCAGCGGGACGTCCTACGAGCAGTACTTC. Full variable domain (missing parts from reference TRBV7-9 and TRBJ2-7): DTGVSQNPRHKITKRGQNVTFRCDPISEHNRLYWYRQTLGQGPEFLTYFQNEAQLEKSRLLSDRFSAERPKGSFSTLEIQRTEQGDSAMYLCASSLSGTSYEQYFGPGTRLTVT.

The CDR3 is CASSKEDRGLYGYTF. The CDR3 DNA follows: TGTGCCAGTAGTAAGGAGGACAGGGGGCTCTATGGCTACACCTTC. This rearrangement joins TRBV19 to TRBJ1-2, with TRBD1 matching over 11 bases. The CDR3 is made up of 15 amino acids. Germline V gives CDR1 LNHDA, CDR2 SQIVND (reference sequence). V lost 4 bases, J lost 4 bases, and 5 bases stayed unmatched.

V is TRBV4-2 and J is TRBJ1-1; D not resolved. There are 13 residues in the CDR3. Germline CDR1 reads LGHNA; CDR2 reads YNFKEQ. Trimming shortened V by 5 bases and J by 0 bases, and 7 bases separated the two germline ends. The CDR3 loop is CASSGPLNTEAFF. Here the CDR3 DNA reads TGTGCCAGCAGCGGACCTTTGAACACTGAAGCTTTCTTT.

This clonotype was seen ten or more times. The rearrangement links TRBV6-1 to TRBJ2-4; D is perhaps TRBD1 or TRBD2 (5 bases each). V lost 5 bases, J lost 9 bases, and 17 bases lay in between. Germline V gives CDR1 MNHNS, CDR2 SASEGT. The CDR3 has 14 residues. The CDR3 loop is CASSHLTGQGIQYF. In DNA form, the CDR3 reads TGTGCCAGCAGTCACCTCACGGGGCAAGGCATTCAGTACTTC.

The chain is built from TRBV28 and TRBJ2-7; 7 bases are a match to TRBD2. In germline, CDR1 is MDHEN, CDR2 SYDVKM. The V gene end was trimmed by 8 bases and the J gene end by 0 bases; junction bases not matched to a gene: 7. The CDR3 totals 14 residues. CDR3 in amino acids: CASGIRGDSYEQYF. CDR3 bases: TGTGCCAGCGGGATACGGGGGGACTCCTACGAGCAGTACTTC.

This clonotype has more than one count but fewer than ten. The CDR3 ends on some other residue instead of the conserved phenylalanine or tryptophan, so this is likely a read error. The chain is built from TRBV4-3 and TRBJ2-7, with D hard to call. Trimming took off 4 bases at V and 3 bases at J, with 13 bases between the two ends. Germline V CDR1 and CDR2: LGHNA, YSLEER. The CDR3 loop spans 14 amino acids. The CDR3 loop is CASSPGGGDYEQYS. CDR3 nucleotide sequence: TGCGCCAGCAGCCCAGGTGGCGGAGACTACGAGCAGTACTCC.

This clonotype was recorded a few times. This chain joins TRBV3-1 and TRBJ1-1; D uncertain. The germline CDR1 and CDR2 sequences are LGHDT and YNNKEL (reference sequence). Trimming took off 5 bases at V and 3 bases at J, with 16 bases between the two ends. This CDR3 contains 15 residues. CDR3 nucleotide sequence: TGTGCCAGCAGCATTTATAGTCGGAGGGACACTGAAGCTTTCTTT. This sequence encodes CASSIYSRRDTEAFF.

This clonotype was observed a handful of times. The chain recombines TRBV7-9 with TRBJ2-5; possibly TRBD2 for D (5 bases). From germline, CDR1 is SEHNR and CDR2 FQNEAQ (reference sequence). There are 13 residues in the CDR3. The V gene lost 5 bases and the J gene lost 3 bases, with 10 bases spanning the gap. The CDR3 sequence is CASSPSSEETQYF. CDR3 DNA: TGTGCCAGCAGCCCTAGCTCAGAAGAGACCCAGTACTTC.

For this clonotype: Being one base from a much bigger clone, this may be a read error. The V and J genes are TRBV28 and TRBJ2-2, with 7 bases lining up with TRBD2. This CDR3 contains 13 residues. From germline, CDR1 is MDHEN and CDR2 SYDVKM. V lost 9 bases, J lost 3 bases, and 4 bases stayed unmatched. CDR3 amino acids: CASWDYHTGELFF. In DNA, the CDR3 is TGTGCCAGTTGGGACTATCACACCGGGGAGCTGTTTTTT.

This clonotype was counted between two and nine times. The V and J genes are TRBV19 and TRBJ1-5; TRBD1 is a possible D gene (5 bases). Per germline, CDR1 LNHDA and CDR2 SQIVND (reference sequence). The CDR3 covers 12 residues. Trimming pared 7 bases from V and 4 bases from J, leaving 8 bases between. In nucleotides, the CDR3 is TGTGCCAGTACCAGGGCAAATCAGCCCCAGCATTTT. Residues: CASTRANQPQHF.

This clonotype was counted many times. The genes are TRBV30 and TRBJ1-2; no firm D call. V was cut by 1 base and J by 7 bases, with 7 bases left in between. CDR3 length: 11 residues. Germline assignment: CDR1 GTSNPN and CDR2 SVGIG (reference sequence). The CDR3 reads CAWSGGLGYTF. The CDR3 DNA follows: TGTGCCTGGAGTGGAGGACTTGGCTACACCTTC.

For the CDR3, the DNA is TGTGCCAGCAGATACAGGGAAGTTAACACTGAAGCTTTCTTT. Protein sequence: CASRYREVNTEAFF. The chain links TRBV6-1 to TRBJ1-1, with D perhaps matching TRBD1 (6 bases). The length of the CDR3 is 14 residues. V lost 6 bases, J lost 2 bases, and 13 bases lay in between. Germline V lookup: CDR1 MNHNS, CDR2 SASEGT.

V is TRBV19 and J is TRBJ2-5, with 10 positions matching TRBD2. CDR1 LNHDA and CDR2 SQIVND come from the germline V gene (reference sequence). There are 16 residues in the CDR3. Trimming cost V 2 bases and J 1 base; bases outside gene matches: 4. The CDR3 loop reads CASSIRTSGRQETQYF. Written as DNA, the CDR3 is TGTGCCAGTAGTATACGGACTAGCGGCCGCCAAGAGACCCAGTACTTC.

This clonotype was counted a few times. The CDR3 loop reads CASSLRGQSTEAFF. The CDR3 coding sequence is TGTGCCAGCAGCCTCAGAGGACAGTCCACTGAAGCTTTCTTT. The chain couples TRBV7-3 to TRBJ1-1; possibly TRBD1 for D (6 bases). Trimming left V 5 bases short and J 4 bases short, with 14 bases between. Germline lookup yields CDR1 SGHTA and CDR2 FQGTGA. This CDR3 comprises 14 residues.

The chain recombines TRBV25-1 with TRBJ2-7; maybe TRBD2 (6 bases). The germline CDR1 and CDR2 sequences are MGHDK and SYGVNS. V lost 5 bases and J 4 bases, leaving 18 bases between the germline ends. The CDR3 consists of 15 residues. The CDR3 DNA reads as TGTGCCAGCAGTAAAGGGACTTCCCTAGCGTACGAGCAGTACTTC. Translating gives CASSKGTSLAYEQYF.

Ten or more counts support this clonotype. This CDR3 reads CASSLGVLAGNQETQYF. The CDR3 nucleotides are TGTGCCAGCAGCTTAGGAGTACTAGCGGGAAACCAAGAGACCCAGTACTTC. The chain recombines TRBV7-2 with TRBJ2-5, with TRBD2 matching over 10 bases. After removal of 1 base from V and 0 bases from J, the junction contained 5 bases not matched to a gene. CDR3 length equals 17 residues. Germline V gives CDR1 SGHTA, CDR2 FQGNSA.

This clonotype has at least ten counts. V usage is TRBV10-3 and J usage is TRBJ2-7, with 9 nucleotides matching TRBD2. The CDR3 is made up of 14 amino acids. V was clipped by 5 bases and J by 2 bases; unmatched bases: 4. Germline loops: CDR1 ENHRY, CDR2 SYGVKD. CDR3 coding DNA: TGTGCCATCAGTTCTAGCGGGACCGCCTACGAGCAGTACTTC. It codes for CAISSSGTAYEQYF.

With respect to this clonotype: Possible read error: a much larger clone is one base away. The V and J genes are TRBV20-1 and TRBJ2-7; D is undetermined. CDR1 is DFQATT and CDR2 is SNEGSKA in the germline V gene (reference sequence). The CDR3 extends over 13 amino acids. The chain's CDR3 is CSARVHVSYGQYF. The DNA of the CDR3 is TGCAGTGCTAGAGTGCACGTTTCCTACGGGCAGTACTTC.

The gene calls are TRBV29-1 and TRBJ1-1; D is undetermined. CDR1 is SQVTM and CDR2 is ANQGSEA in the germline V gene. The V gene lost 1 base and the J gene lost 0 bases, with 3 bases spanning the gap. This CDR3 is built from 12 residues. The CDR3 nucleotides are TGCAGCGTTGAAGGGGTGAACACTGAAGCTTTCTTT. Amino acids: CSVEGVNTEAFF.

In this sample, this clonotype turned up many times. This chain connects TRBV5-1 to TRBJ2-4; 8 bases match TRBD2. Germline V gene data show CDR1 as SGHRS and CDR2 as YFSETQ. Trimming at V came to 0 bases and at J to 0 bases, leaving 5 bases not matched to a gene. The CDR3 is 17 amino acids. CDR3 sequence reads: CASSLAGGTLAKNIQYF. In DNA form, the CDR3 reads TGCGCCAGCAGCTTGGCGGGAGGGACTCTAGCCAAAAACATTCAGTACTTC.

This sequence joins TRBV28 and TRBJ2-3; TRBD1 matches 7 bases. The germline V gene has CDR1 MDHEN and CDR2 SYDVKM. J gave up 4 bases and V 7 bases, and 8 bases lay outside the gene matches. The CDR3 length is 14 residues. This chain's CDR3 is CASINADRADTQYF. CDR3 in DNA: TGTGCCAGCATTAACGCCGACAGGGCAGATACGCAGTATTTT.

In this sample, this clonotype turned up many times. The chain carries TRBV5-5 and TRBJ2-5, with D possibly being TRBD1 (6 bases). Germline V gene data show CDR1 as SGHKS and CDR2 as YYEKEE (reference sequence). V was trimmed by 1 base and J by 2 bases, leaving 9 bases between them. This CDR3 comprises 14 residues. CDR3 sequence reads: CASSLWTAQETQYF. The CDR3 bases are TGTGCCAGCAGCTTGTGGACAGCACAAGAGACCCAGTACTTC.

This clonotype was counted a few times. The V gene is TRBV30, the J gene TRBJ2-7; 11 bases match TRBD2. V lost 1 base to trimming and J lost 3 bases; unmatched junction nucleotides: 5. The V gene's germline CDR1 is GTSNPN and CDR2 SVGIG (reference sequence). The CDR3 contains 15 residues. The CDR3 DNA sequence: TGTGCCTGGAGTGAACTTCTAGCGGGGGGCTACGAGCAGTACTTC. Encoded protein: CAWSELLAGGYEQYF.